The 21 T cell receptor beta chains listed next were all sequenced from one sample in a study of T-cell reconstitution after alpha-beta-depleted transplantation in children. Unique molecular identifiers were incorporated during preparation of the TCRbeta library. TCRdb re-analysed the PCR reads in MiXCR, keeping a single row per CDR3 protein. The sample yields about 460,000 distinct CDR3 sequences, 10% to 13% seen once. This specimen consisted of PBMCs, obtained before TCRalphabeta/CD19-depleted stem cell transplant. These receptors were obtained from a child aged 2-15 years with inherited bone marrow failure, due to receive a stem cell transplant.

This clonotype has at least ten counts. This rearrangement joins TRBV3-1 to TRBJ2-7, with 8 bases that match TRBD1. The V segment lost 1 base and the J segment 4 bases; nucleotides outside the gene matches: 3. This CDR3 is 14 amino acids long. Germline V gene sequence: CDR1 LGHDT, CDR2 YNNKEL (reference sequence). In DNA, the CDR3 is TGTGCCAGCAGCCAAGCCGGGACAGGATACGAGCAGTACTTC. Its protein is CASSQAGTGYEQYF.

The chain uses TRBV29-1 and TRBJ2-5; D not certain. V lost 3 bases to trimming and J lost 1 base, with 3 bases between them. Germline assignment: CDR1 SQVTM and CDR2 ANQGSEA. The CDR3 loop spans 11 amino acids. The CDR3 reads CSVESQETQYF. The CDR3 nucleotides read TGCAGCGTTGAGAGCCAAGAGACCCAGTACTTC.

This clonotype occurred many times. The V gene is TRBV10-3, the J gene TRBJ2-1, with D unresolved. In germline, CDR1 is ENHRY, CDR2 SYGVKD. This CDR3 is built from 15 residues. The ends were cut back, 0 bases at V and 9 bases at J, with 15 bases in the middle. The CDR3 bases are TGTGCCATCAGTGAGTCGAGTGTAGGTACAATTGAGCAGTTCTTC. Amino acid sequence: CAISESSVGTIEQFF.

On this clonotype: One end of the junction fails to match germline, which may point to a read error. The chain carries TRBV2 and TRBJ2-1; TRBD2 is a possible D gene (6 bases). This CDR3 has 16 residues. In germline, CDR1 is SNHLY, CDR2 FYNNEI. The CDR3 reads CASSEGSSGSYNEQSF. CDR3 nucleotides: TGTGCCAGCAGTGAAGGAAGTAGCGGTTCCTACAATGAGCAGTCCTTC.

In this sample, this clonotype turned up many times. This chain links TRBV12-3 or TRBV12-4 with TRBJ2-7, with 7 nucleotides matching TRBD1. J gave up 0 bases and V 2 bases, and 4 bases lay outside the gene matches. This CDR3 is 15 amino acids long. CDR3 bases: TGTGCCAGCAGTTTAACCCACAGGGGCTCCTACGAGCAGTACTTC. Translated: CASSLTHRGSYEQYF.

J is TRBJ2-1 and V is TRBV5-5; 8 positions match TRBD1. Germline loops: CDR1 SGHKS, CDR2 YYEKEE (reference sequence). J gave up 9 bases and V 0 bases, and 11 bases lay outside the gene matches. This CDR3 comprises 16 residues. For the CDR3, the DNA is TGTGCCAGCAGCTTGGAGGCAGGGGGCACCGCTGCTGAGCAGTTCTTC. It codes for CASSLEAGGTAAEQFF. The whole variable domain, filled in from reference TRBV5-5 and TRBJ2-1, reads DAGVTQSPTHLIKTRGQQVTLRCSPISGHKSVSWYQQVLGQGPQFIFQYYEKEERGRGNFPDRFSARQFPNYSSELNVNALLLGDSALYLCASSLEAGGTAAEQFFGPGTRLTVL.

This clonotype was observed many times. The chain couples TRBV20-1 to TRBJ2-3; 13 bases are a match to TRBD2. CDR3 length equals 17 residues. Germline V gene data show CDR1 as DFQATT and CDR2 as SNEGSKA (reference sequence). With V trimmed by 2 bases and J by 6 bases, 11 bases remained unmatched. As DNA, the CDR3 is TGCAGTGCTAGACCATGGACTAGCGGGAGTCGAAGCGATACGCAGTATTTT. It yields the protein CSARPWTSGSRSDTQYF.

The sample holds a few counts of this clonotype. The chain carries TRBV27 and TRBJ2-4; D might be TRBD2 (6 bases). CDR3 length: 18 residues. V lost 8 bases to trimming and J lost 0 bases, with 23 bases between them. The germline V gene has CDR1 MNHEY and CDR2 SMNVEV (reference sequence). CDR3 protein: CASGSFLARPPAKNIQYF. The DNA for the CDR3 is TGTGCCAGCGGAAGCTTTCTAGCGCGGCCACCAGCCAAAAACATTCAGTACTTC.

The rearrangement uses TRBV7-2 and TRBJ2-5; TRBD2 might be the D (6 bases). There are 16 residues in the CDR3. V shed 4 bases and J shed 5 bases, with 20 bases lying between them. CDR1 and CDR2 (germline): SGHTA, FQGNSA. Here the CDR3 reads CASSSVLASRRETQYF. The CDR3 DNA sequence: TGTGCCAGCAGCTCTGTGCTAGCGTCCAGACGGGAGACCCAGTACTTC.

This clonotype was seen repeatedly, ten times or more. The chain recombines TRBV14 with TRBJ2-5, with TRBD1 matching over 9 bases. Germline values: CDR1 SGHDN, CDR2 FVKESK. Germline trimming cut 8 bases from V and 5 bases from J; bases unmatched to any gene: 3. This CDR3 has 12 amino acids. This chain's CDR3 is CASGTGRETQYF. Written as DNA, the CDR3 is TGTGCCAGCGGGACAGGGCGGGAGACCCAGTACTTC.

This clonotype was detected many times. The V and J genes are TRBV24-1 and TRBJ1-5; no definite D call. V lost 3 bases to trimming and J lost 3 bases, with 5 bases between them. CDR3 length: 13 amino acids. Germline V gene data show CDR1 as KGHDR and CDR2 as SFDVKD. CDR3 protein: CATSDRDNQPQHF. In DNA form, the CDR3 reads TGTGCCACCAGTGATCGGGACAATCAGCCCCAGCATTTT.

This chain links TRBV19 with TRBJ2-1; 11 bases agree with TRBD2. The CDR3 sequence is 17 residues long. Germline-derived CDR1 and CDR2 are LNHDA and SQIVND (reference sequence). J lost 4 bases, V lost 5 bases, and 10 bases had no gene match. CDR3 in amino acids: CASSLASGRPLYNEQFF. For the CDR3, the DNA is TGTGCCAGTAGTCTTGCTAGCGGGAGGCCCCTTTACAATGAGCAGTTCTTC.

This clonotype was detected ten times or more. This sequence joins TRBV15 and TRBJ2-1; TRBD2 agrees at 7 bases. Germline V gene data show CDR1 as LNHNV and CDR2 as YYDKDF (reference sequence). This CDR3 comprises 14 residues. Trimming at V came to 1 base and at J to 10 bases, leaving 7 bases not matched to a gene. As DNA, the CDR3 is TGTGCCACCAGCAGAGCTCTCCTACTAGCGGAGCAGTTCTTC. Translating it yields CATSRALLLAEQFF.

The table lists this clonotype with a few counts. The V gene is TRBV12-3 or TRBV12-4, the J gene TRBJ1-2; tentatively, D is TRBD1 (5 bases). Trimming took off 3 bases at V and 4 bases at J, with 12 bases between the two ends. There are 14 residues in the CDR3. As DNA, the CDR3 is TGTGCCAGCAGTTTTCTTCAGGGACTCTATGGCTACACCTTC. It codes for CASSFLQGLYGYTF.

The count of this clonotype is one. A read error may explain this, as a much larger clone is one base away. The chain uses TRBV4-1 and TRBJ2-1, with 8 bases aligning to TRBD2. J gave up 1 base and V 3 bases, and 5 bases lay outside the gene matches. Germline lookup yields CDR1 MGHRA and CDR2 YSYEKL. This CDR3 has 16 residues. The DNA of the CDR3 is TGCGCCAGCAGCCACATAGCGGGAAAATCCTACAATGAGCAGTTCTTC. It specifies CASSHIAGKSYNEQFF.

This clonotype was found once. A much bigger clone sits one base away, suggesting this may be a read error. V and J are TRBV19 and TRBJ2-3; TRBD1 matches at 8 bases. Germline V CDR1 and CDR2: LNHDA, SQIVND (reference sequence). The J segment lost 4 bases and the V segment lost 9 bases, leaving 12 bases of the junction unmatched. The CDR3 runs 15 residues. In DNA, the CDR3 is TGTGCCAGCAATCCTCCGGGACAGGTTGCAGATACGCAGTATTTT. It yields the protein CASNPPGQVADTQYF.

This clonotype was detected a few times. This chain links TRBV7-2 with TRBJ2-4; the match to TRBD2 covers 7 bases. V was pared by 5 bases and J by 8 bases, with 9 bases of the junction left unmatched. The CDR3 totals 14 residues. Germline V gene data show CDR1 as SGHTA and CDR2 as FQGNSA. The CDR3 sequence: CASSRAGTTDIQYF. As DNA, the CDR3 is TGTGCCAGCAGCCGGGCCGGGACTACGGACATTCAGTACTTC.

This clonotype was observed at least ten times. The chain combines TRBV20-1 with TRBJ1-2, with D uncertain. Between the trimmed V and J ends, which lost 2 bases and 6 bases, there was a span of 7 bases. The CDR3 covers 11 residues. CDR1 DFQATT and CDR2 SNEGSKA come from the germline V gene (reference sequence). DNA of the CDR3: TGCAGTGCTAGACTCGACCATGGCTACACCTTC. Its translation: CSARLDHGYTF.

This clonotype was observed many times. V usage is TRBV19 and J usage is TRBJ2-1; perhaps TRBD2 as D (6 bases). The CDR3 contains 15 residues. Between the trimmed V and J ends, which lost 3 bases and 2 bases, there was a span of 11 bases. The germline CDR1 and CDR2 sequences are LNHDA and SQIVND (reference sequence). CDR3 amino acids: CASSIGREAYNEQFF. Here the CDR3 DNA reads TGTGCCAGTAGTATCGGCAGGGAGGCCTACAATGAGCAGTTCTTC.

This clonotype was counted many times. This chain uses TRBV11-1 with TRBJ2-1; 11 bases line up with TRBD2. Germline values: CDR1 SGHAT, CDR2 FQDESV (reference sequence). The V gene end was trimmed by 5 bases and the J gene end by 1 base; junction bases not matched to a gene: 10. The CDR3 has 18 amino acids. Written as DNA, the CDR3 is TGTGCCAGCAGCCCCGTTGCTAGCGGGAGGACTTCCTACAATGAGCAGTTCTTC. Translating it yields CASSPVASGRTSYNEQFF.

This clonotype was seen many times. The chain couples TRBV19 to TRBJ2-1, with D possibly called TRBD1 or TRBD2 (5 bases each). CDR3 length: 12 residues. Germline lookup yields CDR1 LNHDA and CDR2 SQIVND (reference sequence). Trimming left V 6 bases short and J 9 bases short, with 12 bases between. This CDR3 is CASRPWGSEQFF. CDR3 nucleotides: TGTGCCAGTAGACCCTGGGGGAGTGAGCAGTTCTTC.